This T cell receptor (beta chain) is from a study of cytomegalovirus exposure and HLA in healthy donors listed by TCRdb under 2017. The study in broad terms: In an earlier analysis of some 550 of the donors, approximately 260 Gb of sequence data and some 100 million unique TCR beta sequences from 150 million to 200 million T cells were reported. Genome-wide SNP genotypes for about 60% of the roughly 700 donors were used in a later genetic analysis, which treated that subset as a discovery cohort. Donor age, sex, ethnicity and CMV serostatus were compiled together with the repertoire data. An earlier analysis of fewer than 700 of the donors applied high-throughput TCR beta sequencing to assess whether each TCR beta V gene segment acted as functional or pseudogenic. The later analysis used no new phenotypic data to find candidate immune exposures, relying instead on TCR beta sequences and their occurrence across donors. The number of typed donors differed by locus: about 629-630 for A, B, C, DRB1 and DQB1; 522 for DQA1; 606 for DPA1; and roughly 470 for DPB1. Of the roughly 400 genotyped donors, around 81% fell in the genetic ancestry cluster associated with self-reported Caucasian donors. The study used immunosequencing to profile the T cell repertoires of approximately 650 subjects and linked those repertoires to cytomegalovirus serostatus. Around 320 gigabases of sequencing data and approximately 85 million unique TCR sequences were included in an early release covering about 700 HLA-typed donors. A separate validation cohort of roughly 120 different subjects was used in addition to the approximately 610-subject first cohort. Every discovery cohort repertoire had been produced on one sequencing platform. The study was designed to test whether signatures of past pathogen exposure could be identified by cataloging public T cell receptors. To predict cytomegalovirus infection status, the study combined high-throughput TCR immunosequencing, statistical association of individual TCRs with disease status, and machine learning. Among 300 to 500 genotyped donors of the cohort, an average of approximately 240,000 unique TCR beta nucleotide sequences was sequenced per donor, of which about 18% were non-productive. HLA typing covered class I and class II loci at four-digit resolution. A later analysis re-examined previously published TCR beta repertoires from several hundred donors and added high-resolution HLA genotyping to investigate patterns of TCR occurrence. Roughly 5 DR-DQ haplotypes were treated as single units for association and clustering because of strong linkage in the cohort. What the work shows at the level of the full study, not this receptor alone: An association between a missense DCLRE1C variant and V-gene and J-gene trimming of TCR beta chains was found in a later genetic analysis and replicated in an independent cohort. Presence/absence analyses assumed roughly uniform sequencing depth across donors, an assumption that may not hold. A further reported finding was that TCR beta sequences accurately predicted the HLA-A and HLA-B alleles for most subjects in the first cohort. At a false discovery rate of 0.05, a later analysis linked under 20,000 TCR beta sequences to specific HLA alleles. Only TCR beta chains were sequenced in this cohort, and the absence of alpha or paired-chain data limited detectable features. In a later analysis, several top co-occurrence clusters were reported to appear linked to parvovirus B19, influenza, CMV and Epstein-Barr virus. Across donors, most TCR sequences were observed very rarely, whereas some public TCRs were present in many individuals. Because counts were too low, more than 15 rarely observed V segments, including chromosome 9 orphons, were excluded from the earlier analysis of some 540 of the donors. In the study, around 150 TCR beta chains were listed as associated with cytomegalovirus. Broadly in line with IMGT annotations, most TCR beta V segments showed up in productive rearrangements about 87% or about 30% of the time in an earlier analysis of approximately 600 of the donors. Because some donors lacked HLA typing at each locus, the association tests relied only on the typed subset. In a later analysis, HLA-associated TCR beta chains were found to be more clonally expanded and to have lower generation probabilities than equally common non-associated chains. For the cohort, immune exposure information was limited to CMV serostatus. According to a later analysis, TCR association rates differed among HLA loci, with DRB1 alleles showing the most associated TCRs and HLA-C alleles showing the fewest. Strong co-occurrence of HLA alleles, especially DR and DQ, made assigning TCR associations to individual alleles difficult. Correlated functional status among segregating V segments might reflect linkage disequilibrium, but an unknown experimental factor could not be ruled out. A cluster of highly shared sequence variants was judged likely to be a technical artifact of the sequencing pipeline. In a later genetic analysis, fewer N-insertions in productive TCRs were reported among donors in an Asian-associated ancestry cluster than the approximately 710-donor mean. In vitro tests confirmed that three of the cytomegalovirus-associated TCR beta chains recognize cytomegalovirus antigens. Cytomegalovirus status was reported to be diagnosed by the classifier with high specificity and sensitivity in both the original and validation cohorts. Because the 87-base-pair reads could not distinguish some IMGT-functional V segments, including TRBV6-2 and TRBV6-3, those segments were excluded. The authors suggested that the approach could potentially be extended to other disease states and immunological phenotypes. Most CMV-associated TCR beta chains appeared to be HLA-restricted in a later analysis, and the HLA associations seemed to be driven largely by CMV exposure.

To note about this clone: The antigen it recognizes is unknown. Qualities for individual bases were not recorded, and no much larger clone is one base off.

V is pared back by 5 bases and J by 5 bases, with 14 bases lying between the germline termini. Based on the germline V gene, the CDR1 and CDR2 sequences are SNHLY and FYNNEI. The CDR3 covers 14 residues, taking in both the cysteine and the phenylalanine. The entry retains the CDR3 DNA only, 42 bases that are in frame from base 1. Libraries came from the immunoSEQ multiplex PCR assay. A mixture of 60 forward primers for TCR Vbeta segments and 13 reverse primers for TCR Jbeta segments was used in the multiplex PCR. The CDR3 region of rearranged TCR beta genes was amplified from genomic DNA with a multiplex PCR assay. On the Illumina HiSeq System, the amplified TCR beta libraries were sequenced as 87-base-pair reads. As for the authors' bioinformatics: A later analysis counted about 80 million unique TCR beta chains across the 650 to 700 repertoires, and some 11 million of these chains were shared by at least two donors. To remove PCR and sequencing errors, raw reads were error-corrected and collapsed into unique sequences using a nearest-neighbor algorithm that merged closely related sequences. CDR3 sequences were aligned to IMGT reference sequences to assign V, D and J gene segments. For a sequence to be retained, at least a six-nucleotide match to both a V gene segment and a J gene segment was required. Rearrangements were called productive when the CDR3 lacked stop codons and stayed in frame with V and J; all others were non-productive. CDR3 was defined according to IMGT convention as the region running from the second conserved V-encoded cysteine to the conserved J-encoded phenylalanine. In an earlier analysis of more than 550 of the donors, sequences lacking an unambiguous match to a single V gene segment were excluded. In an earlier analysis of about 590 of the donors, a V segment was called functional when productive rearrangements were above 56.7%, and segregating when the standard deviation between donors exceeded 5%. A statistical classification framework was built for diagnosing cytomegalovirus status from the catalog of TCR beta chain sequences. In a later analysis, TCR nucleotide sequences were compared against IMGT/GENE-DB human TR gene sequences so that V and J genes could be assigned. In a later analysis, CDR3 sequences and most-parsimonious VDJ recombination scenarios were assigned using the TCRdist pipeline. In a later analysis, each TCR beta chain was defined by its CDR3 amino acid sequence together with its V-gene family, and reads without a unique V-gene family were excluded. As a way to deal with suspected cross-contamination and a sequencing artifact, a later analysis dropped hundreds of nucleotide sequences that were highly shared and had low generation probability. In a later analysis, a clonal expansion index for each public chain was calculated from normalized within-repertoire ranks of inferred template counts. A later analysis computed generation probabilities with a VDJ recombination model fitted to out-of-frame rearrangements, and checked the results against IGoR. A later analysis scored TCR-TCR, TCR-HLA and TCR-CMV co-occurrence with hypergeometric tests, applying a repertoire-size bias correction to TCR pairs. A later analysis estimated false discovery rates by permuting HLA or CMV assignments 20 times. A later analysis grouped co-occurring TCRs with DBSCAN, adding TCRdist sequence similarity when clustering within HLA-allele-positive subsets. Repertoires with fewer than 30,000 or more than 120,000 public chains, plus five repertoires with anomalous nucleotide sharing, were excluded from co-occurrence clustering. This is the immuneACCESS table as TCRdb keeps it, with only in-frame sequences that have V and J called. A part of the clones is gone; compared with another copy, unresolved V genes explain less than half, and the rest is unexplained. That table gives V, J and clone size, and the DNA gave D and trimming. The sample table records about 190,000 clones; about 80% of these occur just once. The top ten constitute about 2.2% of the sample.

The cohort consisted of 670 or so healthy bone marrow donors. All cohort members were sampled while nominally healthy, although unrecorded immune exposures were likely present. The donor was CMV seronegative and belonged to the group of approximately 320 seronegative cohort members. A peripheral blood sample was provided by each donor, and peripheral blood mononuclear cells were used for TCR beta sequencing. The Qiagen DNeasy Blood Extraction Kit was used to extract genomic DNA from the blood cell samples. This receptor chain uses TRBV2 and TRBJ2-3; perhaps TRBD1 is the D gene, with 6 bases matching. The clonotype comes from a woman aged 25 to 39 in good health and CMV-seronegative. Sequencing was carried out using PBMCs. The CDR3 here reads CASSRDILGDTQYF. The bases read TGTGCCAGCAGTCGGGACATTCTAGGAGATACGCAGTATTTT. The entire variable domain, with the stretches around the CDR3 drawn from the reference TRBV2 and TRBJ2-3 proteins, is EPEVTQTPSHQVTQMGQEVILRCVPISNHLYFYWYRQILGQKVEFLVSFYNNEISEKSEIFDDQFSVERPDGSNFTLKIRSTKLEDSAMYFCASSRDILGDTQYFGPGTRLTVL.